This T cell receptor (beta chain) was observed in a study of cytomegalovirus exposure and HLA in healthy donors. Overall study results and limits: V- and J-gene trimming in TCR beta was tied to a missense DCLRE1C variant by an analysis performed later. Accurate prediction of most subjects' HLA-A and HLA-B alleles from TCR beta sequences was reported. Analyzed later, most CMV-associated TCR beta chains appeared HLA-restricted. TCR beta sequences numbering under 20,000 were associated with HLA alleles at 0.05 false discovery rate in a later analysis.

V was clipped by 3 bases and J by 0 bases; unmatched bases: 5. The CDR3 is made up of 16 amino acids. The V gene's germline CDR1 is WNHNN and CDR2 SYGVQD (reference sequence). Of note for this clone: Its specificity is unknown.

PCR was performed using 60 Vbeta and 13 Jbeta primers. Sequenced by immunoSEQ multiplex PCR; TCRdb stores in-frame clones only, minus some. The sample carries 110,000 to 150,000 clones, around three quarters recorded once. This receptor was identified in a man aged 35 to 55 in good health and CMV-seronegative. The chain has TRBV10-1 and TRBJ2-5; 9 bases are shared with TRBD1. Sequencing was done on a sample of PBMCs. The DNA for the CDR3 is TGCGCCAGCAGTGACGGGACAGGGACTTACCAAGAGACCCAGTACTTC. It codes for CASSDGTGTYQETQYF.